This entry is about one T cell receptor (beta chain). TCRdb re-called the RT-PCR reads through MiXCR, storing one row per CDR3 protein. The sample has more than 550,000 distinct CDR3 sequences, around 14% seen once. Losses at the gene ends were 3 bases for V and 3 bases for J; bases not matched to a gene: 8. The CDR3 has 16 amino acids. Germline loops: CDR1 MNHEY, CDR2 SMNVEV (reference sequence). This chain connects TRBV27 to TRBJ2-7; 10 positions agree with TRBD1. This sequence originates from a female donor in good health, serving as a healthy control. Sequencing was done on a sample of memory CD4+ T cells from blood. CDR3 sequence reads: CASSFRPGQGYYEQYF. CDR3 DNA sequence: TGTGCCAGCAGTTTTCGCCCGGGACAGGGGTACTACGAGCAGTACTTC.